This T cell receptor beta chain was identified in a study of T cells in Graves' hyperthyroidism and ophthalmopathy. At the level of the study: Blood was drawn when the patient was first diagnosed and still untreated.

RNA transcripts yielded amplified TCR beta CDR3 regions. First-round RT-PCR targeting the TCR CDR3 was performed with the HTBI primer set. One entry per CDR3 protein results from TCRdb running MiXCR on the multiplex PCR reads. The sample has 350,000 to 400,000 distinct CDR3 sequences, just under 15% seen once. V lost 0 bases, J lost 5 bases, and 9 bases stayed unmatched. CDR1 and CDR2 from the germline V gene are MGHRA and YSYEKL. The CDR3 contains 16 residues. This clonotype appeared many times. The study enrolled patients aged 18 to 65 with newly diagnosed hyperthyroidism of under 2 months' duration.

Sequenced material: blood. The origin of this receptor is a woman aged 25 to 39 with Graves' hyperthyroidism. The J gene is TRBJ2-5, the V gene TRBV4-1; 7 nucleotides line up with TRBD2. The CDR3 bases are TGCGCCAGCAGCCAAGACAAAGGCAGGGAGGGGGAGACCCAGTACTTC. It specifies CASSQDKGREGETQYF.